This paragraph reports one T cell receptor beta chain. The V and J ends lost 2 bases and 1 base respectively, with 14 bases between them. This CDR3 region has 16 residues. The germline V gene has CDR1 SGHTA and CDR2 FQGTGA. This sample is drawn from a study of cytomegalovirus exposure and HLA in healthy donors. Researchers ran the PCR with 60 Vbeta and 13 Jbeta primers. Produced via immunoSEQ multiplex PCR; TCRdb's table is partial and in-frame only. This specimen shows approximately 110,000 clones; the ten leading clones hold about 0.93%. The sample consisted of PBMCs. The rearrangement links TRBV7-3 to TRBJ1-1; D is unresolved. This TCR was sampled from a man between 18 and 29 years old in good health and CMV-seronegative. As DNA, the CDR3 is TGTGCCAGCAGCTTACTTGGTGGAACTACGAACACTGAAGCTTTCTTT. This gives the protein CASSLLGGTTNTEAFF.